Shown below are 29 T cell receptor beta chains from a single sample sequenced in a study of OX40 agonist ivuxolimab in advanced cancers. Clones were sequenced by immunoSEQ multiplex PCR, and TCRdb holds only the in-frame ones, with some missing. The data contain roughly 72,000 clones, around 94% of them singletons. The sequencing here drew on CD4+ or CD8+ T cells sorted from blood, taken in a trial of the OX40 agonist ivuxolimab. The source of these receptors is an adult with an advanced solid tumor such as melanoma, head and neck, liver or kidney cancer.

The chain combines TRBV27 with TRBJ2-7; TRBD2 matches 10 bases. CDR3 length: 14 residues. Germline CDR1 is MNHEY and CDR2 is SMNVEV (reference sequence). The V and J ends lost 4 bases and 2 bases, in that order; junction bases with no gene match: 2. The CDR3 loop reads CASSYLAGAYEQYF. The CDR3 DNA reads TGTGCCAGCAGTTATCTAGCGGGGGCCTACGAGCAGTACTTC.

This chain links TRBV7-9 with TRBJ2-2; 10 nucleotides agree with TRBD1. Losses at the gene ends were 1 base for V and 6 bases for J; bases not matched to a gene: 5. Per the germline V gene, CDR1 is SEHNR and CDR2 is FQNEAQ (reference sequence). This CDR3 region has 16 residues. DNA of the CDR3: TGTGCCAGCAGCTTAGGGTGGACAGGGGGTGCCGGGGAGCTGTTTTTT. It specifies CASSLGWTGGAGELFF.

The chain employs TRBV2 and TRBJ1-1; D gene unclear. Germline CDR1 SNHLY, CDR2 FYNNEI. This CDR3 region has 15 residues. V was cut by 7 bases and J by 3 bases, with 18 bases left in between. The CDR3 region has the DNA TGTGCCAGCACTGAGGGAGTAGAGGGTCACACTGAAGCTTTCTTT. Encoded protein: CASTEGVEGHTEAFF. The complete variable domain, with remaining parts taken from reference TRBV2 and TRBJ1-1, reads EPEVTQTPSHQVTQMGQEVILRCVPISNHLYFYWYRQILGQKVEFLVSFYNNEISEKSEIFDDQFSVERPDGSNFTLKIRSTKLEDSAMYFCASTEGVEGHTEAFFGQGTRLTVV.

The chain links TRBV4-2 to TRBJ2-1; D remains ambiguous. This CDR3 spans 12 amino acids. Trimming pared 0 bases from V and 8 bases from J, leaving 5 bases between. From germline, CDR1 is LGHNA and CDR2 YNFKEQ. The CDR3 DNA reads TGTGCCAGCAGCCAAGACGGGCATGAGCAGTTCTTC. Residues: CASSQDGHEQFF.

The V call is TRBV7-9, the J call TRBJ2-3; D is possibly TRBD1 or TRBD2 (5 bases each). There are 15 residues in the CDR3. Deletions cut 6 bases from V and 0 bases from J, with 13 bases between. Germline lookup yields CDR1 SEHNR and CDR2 FQNEAQ (reference sequence). The CDR3 spells CASSVGAQSTDTQYF. The CDR3, as DNA: TGTGCCAGCAGTGTCGGGGCTCAAAGCACAGATACGCAGTATTTT.

CDR3 DNA: TGTGCCAGCAGCGCCTCGGGACAGGGATCCTACGAGCAGTACTTC. It encodes CASSASGQGSYEQYF. The V and J genes are TRBV9 and TRBJ2-7; 9 bases are a match to TRBD1. CDR1 and CDR2 from the germline V gene are SGDLS and YYNGEE. V gave up 3 bases and J gave up 1 base; unmatched junction bases: 5. This CDR3 is 15 amino acids long.

The chain carries TRBV7-9 and TRBJ1-1, with 8 bases fitting TRBD1. V trimming: 5 bases; J trimming: 7 bases; junction bases outside the gene matches: 6. The germline CDR1 and CDR2 sequences are SEHNR and FQNEAQ (reference sequence). The CDR3 consists of 13 residues. CDR3 loop: CASSAPTGVEAFF. The CDR3 region has the DNA TGTGCCAGCAGCGCTCCGACAGGGGTTGAAGCTTTCTTT. Combining the CDR3 with reference TRBV7-9 and TRBJ1-1 gives the whole variable domain DTGVSQNPRHKITKRGQNVTFRCDPISEHNRLYWYRQTLGQGPEFLTYFQNEAQLEKSRLLSDRFSAERPKGSFSTLEIQRTEQGDSAMYLCASSAPTGVEAFFGQGTRLTVV.

The V and J genes are TRBV27 and TRBJ1-1; perhaps TRBD1 as D (5 bases). Germline CDR1 reads MNHEY; CDR2 reads SMNVEV (reference sequence). V was pared by 5 bases and J by 10 bases, with 14 bases between. The CDR3 covers 12 residues. The CDR3 protein is CASSHRREVAFF. In DNA form, the CDR3 reads TGTGCCAGCAGTCACCGCAGGGAGGTAGCTTTCTTT.

The chain has TRBV6-1 and TRBJ2-1; 9 positions agree with TRBD1. V lost 3 bases to trimming and J lost 6 bases; unmatched junction nucleotides: 6. The CDR3 has 15 amino acids. The germline V gene has CDR1 MNHNS and CDR2 SASEGT. The CDR3 reads CASSEGTGIFNEQFF. The CDR3 bases are TGTGCCAGCAGTGAGGGGACAGGGATATTCAATGAGCAGTTCTTC.

Written as DNA, the CDR3 is TGTGCCAGCAGTGTTGGACAGGGGGCTCCTTCGGCAGGAAACACCATATATTTT. It specifies CASSVGQGAPSAGNTIYF. The chain carries TRBV6-1 and TRBJ1-3; TRBD1 matches 11 bases. This CDR3 region has 18 residues. Per the germline V gene, CDR1 is MNHNS and CDR2 is SASEGT. V gave up 4 bases and J gave up 4 bases; unmatched junction bases: 12.

In regard to this clone: A junction boundary mismatches the germline segment, possibly from a read error. The CDR3 bases are TGCGCCAGCTGCCAGGGGGAAGGCATGAACACTGAAGCTTTCTTT. As protein: CASCQGEGMNTEAFF. The chain recombines TRBV4-1 with TRBJ1-1; 7 bases line up with TRBD1. The CDR3 runs to 15 residues. Germline V gene lookup returns CDR1 MGHRA and CDR2 YSYEKL.

This chain joins TRBV27 and TRBJ2-1, with 8 bases fitting TRBD1. CDR3 length: 14 residues. CDR1 is MNHEY and CDR2 is SMNVEV in the germline V gene (reference sequence). J gave up 10 bases and V 7 bases, and 12 bases lay outside the gene matches. DNA of the CDR3: TGTGCCAGCACCGAGACAGGGGCTTCCTTGGAGCAGTTCTTC. It codes for CASTETGASLEQFF.

The rearrangement joins TRBV10-1 to TRBJ2-1, with 7 positions matching TRBD2. This CDR3 has 16 amino acids. V lost 1 base and J lost 5; bases outside the gene matches: 8. CDR1 WNHNN and CDR2 SYGVQD come from the germline V gene (reference sequence). For the CDR3, the DNA is TGCGCCAGCAGTGAGTGGGCTAGCGGATGTCACAATGAGCAGTTCTTC. Its translation is CASSEWASGCHNEQFF.

This clone was observed a single time. CDR3 residues: CASSHRGDRVASGNTIYF. CDR3 in DNA: TGTGCCAGCAGCCATAGGGGGGACAGGGTTGCCTCCGGAAACACCATATATTTT. The chain couples TRBV7-6 to TRBJ1-3, with 9 bases identical to TRBD1. The CDR3 spans 18 residues. V gave up 5 bases and J gave up 4 bases; unmatched junction bases: 15. Germline values: CDR1 SGHVS, CDR2 FNYEAQ. The variable domain in full, completed from reference TRBV7-6 and TRBJ1-3, reads GAGVSQSPRYKVTKRGQDVALRCDPISGHVSLYWYRQALGQGPEFLTYFNYEAQQDKSGLPNDRFSAERPEGSISTLTIQRTEQRDSAMYRCASSHRGDRVASGNTIYFGEGSWLTVV.

The CDR3 protein is CSAEGPGSYEQYF. CDR3 nucleotides: TGCAGCGCCGAAGGCCCGGGCTCCTACGAGCAGTACTTC. The chain links TRBV29-1 to TRBJ2-7; D is unresolved. V gave up 7 bases and J gave up 0 bases, with 13 bases separating them. The CDR3 sequence is 13 residues long. Germline-derived CDR1 and CDR2 are SQVTM and ANQGSEA.

This chain's CDR3 is CASSPPEALTDGYTF. Written as DNA, the CDR3 is TGTGCCAGCAGCCCCCCCGAGGCCCTAACGGATGGCTACACCTTC. The chain uses TRBV5-6 and TRBJ1-2; D not certain. Per germline, CDR1 SGHDT and CDR2 YYEEEE. V was shortened by 4 bases and J by 6 bases, with 19 bases between the two germline ends. This CDR3 comprises 15 residues.

The chain uses TRBV11-2 and TRBJ2-5; D possibly corresponds to TRBD2 (6 bases). The CDR3 has 15 residues. V lost 5 bases, J lost 5 bases, and 18 bases lay in between. The germline V gene encodes CDR1 SGHAT and CDR2 FQNNGV. The CDR3 loop is CASSGRGLPLETQYF. The CDR3 DNA reads TGTGCCAGCAGCGGTAGGGGACTGCCCCTGGAGACCCAGTACTTC.

This chain connects TRBV5-4 to TRBJ1-1; 11 positions match TRBD1. The CDR3 has 16 residues. CDR1 is SGHNT and CDR2 is YYREEE in the germline V gene (reference sequence). J gave up 5 bases and V 5 bases, and 11 bases lay outside the gene matches. CDR3 protein: CASSRTGGDEYTEAFF. CDR3 DNA sequence: TGTGCCAGCAGTCGGACAGGGGGCGATGAGTATACTGAAGCTTTCTTT.

The DNA for the CDR3 is TGTGCCAGCAGCTCCTCGGGACTAGGTGAGCAGTTCTTC. Encoded protein: CASSSSGLGEQFF. The chain is built from TRBV11-2 and TRBJ2-1, with TRBD2 matching 8 bases. The CDR3 spans 13 residues. Germline lookup yields CDR1 SGHAT and CDR2 FQNNGV. Losses at the gene ends were 4 bases for V and 9 bases for J; bases not matched to a gene: 5.

The rearrangement links TRBV19 to TRBJ2-1, with D unclear. With 3 bases removed from V and 8 bases from J, the gap between germline ends came to 11 bases. CDR1 and CDR2 (germline): LNHDA, SQIVND (reference sequence). CDR3 size: 13 residues. The CDR3 region has the DNA TGTGCCAGTAGTATGTGGCGGACGGATGAGCAGTTCTTC. Amino acid sequence: CASSMWRTDEQFF.

This chain connects TRBV9 to TRBJ1-1; D gene uncertain. This CDR3 comprises 17 residues. Germline V gives CDR1 SGDLS, CDR2 YYNGEE. V lost 4 bases and J lost 0, with 19 bases in between. The chain's CDR3 is CASSPYSGQTLNTEAFF. CDR3 bases: TGTGCCAGCAGCCCCTACTCGGGTCAGACATTGAACACTGAAGCTTTCTTT.

This chain joins TRBV7-8 and TRBJ2-7; unclear D gene. Trimming stripped 3 bases from V and 0 bases from J, with 6 bases between. CDR3 length equals 13 residues. Per the germline V gene, CDR1 is SGHVS and CDR2 is FQNEAQ. In nucleotides, the CDR3 is TGTGCCAGCAGCTTTGGCAACTCCTACGAGCAGTACTTC. Its translation is CASSFGNSYEQYF.

The chain couples TRBV19 to TRBJ1-6; no firm D call. Germline V gene lookup returns CDR1 LNHDA and CDR2 SQIVND (reference sequence). The CDR3 loop spans 16 amino acids. V was pared by 2 bases and J by 0 bases, with 8 bases between. The CDR3 DNA sequence: TGTGCCAGTAGTATATGGGCAGGCTCCTATAATTCACCCCTCCACTTT. Protein product: CASSIWAGSYNSPLHF.

The J gene is TRBJ1-2, the V gene TRBV7-9; 9 bases align to TRBD1. The CDR3 sequence is 15 residues long. V shed 5 bases and J 4 bases; nucleotides not matched to a gene: 8. Germline loops: CDR1 SEHNR, CDR2 FQNEAQ (reference sequence). CDR3 DNA sequence: TGTGCCAGCAGCCTCGGACAGGGGAGTCTCTATGGCTACACCTTC. Protein: CASSLGQGSLYGYTF.

This chain uses TRBV11-2 with TRBJ1-5, with D possibly being TRBD1 (6 bases). Trimming shortened V by 5 bases and J by 3 bases, and 14 bases separated the two germline ends. Looked up from germline, CDR1 is SGHAT and CDR2 is FQNNGV. There are 15 residues in the CDR3. The CDR3 region is CASSHRGAPNQPQHF. The DNA of the CDR3 is TGTGCCAGCAGCCACCGGGGGGCACCCAATCAGCCCCAGCATTTT.

The chain carries TRBV4-3 and TRBJ1-2; unclear D gene. CDR3 length equals 14 residues. Germline CDR1 and CDR2: LGHNA and YSLEER. The V end was cut by 0 bases, the J end by 7 bases, with 12 bases between. This chain's CDR3 is CASSQEPDWGGYTF. As DNA, the CDR3 is TGCGCCAGCAGCCAAGAACCTGACTGGGGTGGCTACACCTTC.

The rearrangement uses TRBV10-3 and TRBJ1-2; 10 bases match TRBD1. There are 18 residues in the CDR3. Germline V gene lookup returns CDR1 ENHRY and CDR2 SYGVKD. Germline trimming cut 10 bases from V and 2 bases from J; bases unmatched to any gene: 19. For the CDR3, the DNA is TGTGCCACGCGAAGGACGGGACAGGGGAATCAGTGGAACTATGGCTACACCTTC. Amino acid sequence: CATRRTGQGNQWNYGYTF.

The rearrangement uses TRBV30 and TRBJ2-7, with 7 bases lining up with TRBD1. CDR1 and CDR2 from the germline V gene are GTSNPN and SVGIG (reference sequence). The CDR3 totals 14 residues. V gave up 0 bases and J gave up 6 bases; unmatched junction bases: 8. CDR3 sequence reads: CAWSVGGPTGEQYF. The CDR3 DNA sequence: TGTGCCTGGAGTGTAGGGGGCCCGACAGGCGAGCAGTACTTC.

The rearrangement joins TRBV6-5 to TRBJ2-3; D is possibly TRBD1 or TRBD2 (6 bases each). The CDR3 has 16 residues. Between the trimmed V and J ends, which lost 2 bases and 0 bases, there was a span of 12 bases. Germline values: CDR1 MNHEY, CDR2 SVGAGI. This chain's CDR3 is CASSYNPGASTDTQYF. The CDR3 DNA follows: TGTGCCAGCAGTTACAATCCGGGGGCGAGCACAGATACGCAGTATTTT.